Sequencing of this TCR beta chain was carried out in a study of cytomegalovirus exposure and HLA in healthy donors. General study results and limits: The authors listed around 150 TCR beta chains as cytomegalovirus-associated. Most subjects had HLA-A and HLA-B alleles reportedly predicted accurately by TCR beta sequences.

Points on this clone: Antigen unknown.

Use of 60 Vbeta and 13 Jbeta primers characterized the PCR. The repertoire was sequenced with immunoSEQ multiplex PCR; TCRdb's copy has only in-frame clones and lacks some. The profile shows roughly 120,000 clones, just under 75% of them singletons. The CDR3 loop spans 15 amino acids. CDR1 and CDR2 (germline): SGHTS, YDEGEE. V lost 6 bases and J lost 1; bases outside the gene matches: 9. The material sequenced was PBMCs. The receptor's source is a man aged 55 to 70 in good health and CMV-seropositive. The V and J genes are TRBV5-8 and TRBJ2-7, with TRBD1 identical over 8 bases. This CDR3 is CASTLLGQGSYEQYF. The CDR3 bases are TGTGCCAGCACCCTCCTTGGACAGGGATCCTACGAGCAGTACTTC.